This is a list of T cell receptor beta chains from one sample in a study of T cell changes during pregnancy in multiple sclerosis. Only in-frame clones appear in the TCRdb table, and some are missing; sequencing was by immunoSEQ multiplex PCR. The data contain some 29,000 clones, about nine tenths of them singletons. Sequences were derived from CD8+ T cells from peripheral blood mononuclear cells, sampled after pregnancy. These receptor sequences come from a female donor with multiple sclerosis, enrolled in a pregnancy study. CDR3s include the opening cysteine and the closing phenylalanine or tryptophan. D genes are given only for firm matches. Not all rows give a size; the values are once, few, many and, for expanded clones, a class.

TGTGCCAGCAGCACAAAAAGGACAGGGGAACACTACGAGCAGTACTTC	CASSTKRTGEHYEQYF	TRBJ2-7	.	16	TRBD1	TRBV7-9
TGTGCCAGCAGGCCGCCGACAGGGGTCAACTATGGCTACACCTTC	CASRPPTGVNYGYTF	TRBJ1-2	.	15	TRBD1	TRBV28
TGTGCCTACGGGCGGGGGAACACTGAAGCTTTCTTT	CAYGRGNTEAFF	TRBJ1-1	.	12	.	TRBV7-9
TGTGCCAGCAGCCCCCGGTCGGGGAACACTGAAGCTTTCTTT	CASSPRSGNTEAFF	TRBJ1-1	.	14	.	TRBV6-4
TGCAGCGTTGTTGGGGGGAGCTCCTACAATGAGCAGTTCTTC	CSVVGGSSYNEQFF	TRBJ2-1	few	14	.	TRBV29-1
TGTGCCAGCAGCTTGGGACTAGCGGGATATGCAGATACGCAGTATTTT	CASSLGLAGYADTQYF	TRBJ2-3	.	16	TRBD2	TRBV7-3
TGCGCCAGCAGCCAAGATAGGGGTTTGGGAGGGAACACTGAAGCTTTCTTT	CASSQDRGLGGNTEAFF	TRBJ1-1	.	17	.	TRBV4-3
TGTGCCAGCAGCTTGGGGGCGACGGCCAAAAACATTCAGTACTTC	CASSLGATAKNIQYF	TRBJ2-4	.	15	.	TRBV5-6
TGTGCCTGGAGCCCCGCGGGGGGCTTAGGGTATGGCTACACCTTC	CAWSPAGGLGYGYTF	TRBJ1-2	.	15	.	TRBV30
TGTGCCAGCAGCTCCGTTGCTGGGACAGGGAATGAAAAACTGTTTTTT	CASSSVAGTGNEKLFF	TRBJ1-4	.	16	TRBD1	TRBV7-2
TGTGCCTGGAGCCCCGGACTTTCCCAAGAGACCCAGTACTTC	CAWSPGLSQETQYF	TRBJ2-5	.	14	.	TRBV30
TGTGCCAGCAGCTTAGGGGGGACTAGCGGATCCTACAATGAGCAGTTCTTC	CASSLGGTSGSYNEQFF	TRBJ2-1	.	17	TRBD2	TRBV7-2